This paragraph reports one T cell receptor (beta chain). Its antigen is not known. Per-sample PBMC isolation yielded at least 7 million cells. RNA extraction gave at least 5.5 micrograms of total RNA per sample. Next came a second PCR, run for about 7 to 12 cycles, which used a sample-barcoded 5' primer along with a J-beta primer mix. A single record per CDR3 protein comes from TCRdb applying MiXCR to the 5' RACE reads. The profile shows approximately 1,000,000 distinct CDR3 sequences, less than 45% of them singletons. This sample is part of a study of blood T cells in healthy people across ages. Study-wide points: A roughly linear age-dependent decrease characterized TCR beta diversity per million T cells.

Germline V lookup: CDR1 MNHEY, CDR2 SVGAGI. The CDR3 contains 16 residues. J lost 2 bases, V lost 0 bases, and 5 bases had no gene match. The chain combines TRBV6-5 with TRBJ2-3, with 7 bases lining up with TRBD2. The receptor was isolated from a man aged 18 to 30 in good health. Input material: blood. CDR3 protein: CASSYSTAGHTDTQYF. The CDR3 DNA reads TGTGCCAGCAGTTACTCGACAGCGGGGCACACAGATACGCAGTATTTT.